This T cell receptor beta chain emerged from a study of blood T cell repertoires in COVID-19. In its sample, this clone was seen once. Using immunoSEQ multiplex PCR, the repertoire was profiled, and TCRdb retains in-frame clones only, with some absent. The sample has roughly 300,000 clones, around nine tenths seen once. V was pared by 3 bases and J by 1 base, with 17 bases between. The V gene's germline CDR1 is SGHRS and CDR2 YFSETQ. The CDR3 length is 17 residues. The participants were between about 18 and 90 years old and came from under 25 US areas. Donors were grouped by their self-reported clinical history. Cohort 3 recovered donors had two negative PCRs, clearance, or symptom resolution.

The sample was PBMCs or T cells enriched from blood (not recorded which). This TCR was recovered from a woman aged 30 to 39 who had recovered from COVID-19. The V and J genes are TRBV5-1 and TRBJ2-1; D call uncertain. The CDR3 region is CASSWRTGGGSYNEQFF. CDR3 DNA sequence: TGCGCCAGCAGCTGGCGCACTGGCGGCGGTTCCTACAATGAGCAGTTCTTC.